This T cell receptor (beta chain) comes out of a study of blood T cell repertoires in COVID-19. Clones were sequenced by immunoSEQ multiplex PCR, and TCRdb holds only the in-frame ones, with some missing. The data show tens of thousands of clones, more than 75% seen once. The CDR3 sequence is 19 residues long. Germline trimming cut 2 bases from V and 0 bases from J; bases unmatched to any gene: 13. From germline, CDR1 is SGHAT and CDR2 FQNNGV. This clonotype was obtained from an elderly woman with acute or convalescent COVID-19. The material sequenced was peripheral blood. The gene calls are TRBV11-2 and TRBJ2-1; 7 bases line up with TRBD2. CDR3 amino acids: CASSLIGSTSASSYNEQFF. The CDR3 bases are TGTGCCAGCAGCTTAATCGGGTCAACTAGCGCGAGCTCCTACAATGAGCAGTTCTTC.